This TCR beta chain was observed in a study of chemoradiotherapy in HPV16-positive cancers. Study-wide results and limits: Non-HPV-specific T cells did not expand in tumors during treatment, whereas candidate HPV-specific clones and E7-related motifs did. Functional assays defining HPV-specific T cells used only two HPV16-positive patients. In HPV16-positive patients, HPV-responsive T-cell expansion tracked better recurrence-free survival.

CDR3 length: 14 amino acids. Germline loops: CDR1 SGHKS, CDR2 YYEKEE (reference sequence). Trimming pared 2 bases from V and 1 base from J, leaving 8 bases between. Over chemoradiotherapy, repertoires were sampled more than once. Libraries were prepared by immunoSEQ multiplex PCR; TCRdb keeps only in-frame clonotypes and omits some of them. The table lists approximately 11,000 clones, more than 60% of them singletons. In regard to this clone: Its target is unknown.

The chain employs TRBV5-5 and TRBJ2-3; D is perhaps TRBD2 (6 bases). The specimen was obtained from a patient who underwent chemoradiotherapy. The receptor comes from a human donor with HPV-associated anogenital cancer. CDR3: CASSFLARTDTQYF. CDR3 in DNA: TGTGCCAGCAGCTTTCTAGCGCGCACAGATACGCAGTATTTT.